These T cell receptor beta chains were read from a single sample in a study of cytomegalovirus exposure and HLA in healthy donors. This table comes from immunoSEQ multiplex PCR, and its TCRdb copy is limited to in-frame clones, with some not included. Counted here are approximately 150,000 clones, 72% occurring once; the ten biggest clones make up 2% to 3%. The specimen was PBMCs. These receptor sequences come from a human donor in good health. Each CDR3 is given with its conserved first and last residue. A D gene is named only where the DNA matches it firmly. Clone size appears in some rows only: once, few, many, or a class for an expanded clone.

d_gene	v_gene	j_gene	abundance	CDR3nt	CDR3aa
NA	TRBV29-1	TRBJ1-1	NA	TGCAGCGTTGAAGGCGGGAGTTACCGGAACACTGAAGCTTTCTTT	CSVEGGSYRNTEAFF
NA	TRBV19	TRBJ1-1	NA	TGTGCCAGTAGACAGGGCAATGCGGGCACTGAAGCTTTCTTT	CASRQGNAGTEAFF
NA	TRBV4-2	TRBJ2-2	few	TGTGCCAGCAGCCAAGAATCTCAGTCTGAAACCGGGGAGCTGTTTTTT	CASSQESQSETGELFF
NA	TRBV18	TRBJ2-7	NA	TGTGCCAGCTCACCCCAGGATTCCTACGAGCAGTACTTC	CASSPQDSYEQYF
TRBD2	TRBV7-8	TRBJ2-1	NA	TGTGCCAGCAGCCCAAGGACTAGCGGAGACAATGAGCAGTTCTTC	CASSPRTSGDNEQFF
TRBD2	TRBV7-6	TRBJ2-1	NA	TGTGCCAGCAGCTCTAGCGGGGGGGCCGGGAATGAGCAGTTCTTC	CASSSSGGAGNEQFF
NA	TRBV15	TRBJ1-2	NA	TGTGCCACCAGCAGTACCCCGACAGGTTTGAGGGATGGCTACACCTTC	CATSSTPTGLRDGYTF
NA	TRBV5-4	TRBJ2-5	NA	TGTGCCAGCAGCTTGGGGCAGGGTATCGGAGAGACCCAGTACTTC	CASSLGQGIGETQYF
NA	TRBV19	TRBJ1-5	NA	TGTGCCAGTAAGGGGGGGATTCGTTATCAGCCCCAGCATTTT	CASKGGIRYQPQHF
NA	TRBV6-6	TRBJ2-7	NA	TGTGCCAGCAGGTCAGGCTACCTCTACGAGCAGTACTTC	CASRSGYLYEQYF
TRBD1	TRBV7-9	TRBJ1-4	NA	TGTGCCAGCAGTACAGGGGGCTTTGGTGAAAAACTGTTTTTT	CASSTGGFGEKLFF
NA	TRBV5-1	TRBJ1-1	NA	TGCGCCAGCAGCTTGTCGGCGCAGGCGGGCACTGAAGCTTTCTTT	CASSLSAQAGTEAFF
NA	TRBV6-5	TRBJ1-4	NA	TGTGCCAGCAGTTACTCGATCTACGAGAGTAATGAAAAACTGTTTTTT	CASSYSIYESNEKLFF
TRBD2	TRBV5-6	TRBJ2-1	once	TGTGCCAGCAGCACACCGGGACTAGCGGGGGTATTCCTTTACAATGAGCAGTTCTTC	CASSTPGLAGVFLYNEQFF
NA	TRBV11-2	TRBJ1-1	NA	TGTGCCAGCAGCTATAGCGGGGGGATCGGAGGCACTGAAGCTTTCTTT	CASSYSGGIGGTEAFF
TRBD1	TRBV10-3	TRBJ1-4	few	TGTGCCATCAGCGCGGGACAGGGCTCGGCTAATGAAAAACTGTTTTTT	CAISAGQGSANEKLFF
NA	TRBV9	TRBJ1-1	NA	TGTGCCAGCAGCGTCCTAGGTGGGAACACTGAAGCTTTCTTT	CASSVLGGNTEAFF
NA	TRBV18	TRBJ1-2	NA	TGTGCCAGCTCACCGGACACTAACTATGGCTACACCTTC	CASSPDTNYGYTF
NA	TRBV2	TRBJ1-5	NA	TGTGCCAGCAGTGCCGAGGGGGGGGTGACCCGTCAGCCCCAGCATTTT	CASSAEGGVTRQPQHF
TRBD2	TRBV11-2	TRBJ2-7	NA	TGTGCCAGCAGCTTCCGAGGACTAGTCGTACACGAGCAGTACTTC	CASSFRGLVVHEQYF
NA	TRBV7-9	TRBJ2-6	NA	TGTGCCAGCAGCACAAGAGACACGAGCTCTGGGGCCAACGTCCTGACTTTC	CASSTRDTSSGANVLTF
NA	TRBV7-9	TRBJ2-2	once	TGTGCCAGCAGCAAGGGGTTCGGCGGGACGGGCACCGGGGAGCTGTTTTTT	CASSKGFGGTGTGELFF
NA	TRBV19	TRBJ1-1	NA	TGTGCCAGCGGGGGTTCTTATTCTGAAGCTTTCTTT	CASGGSYSEAFF
NA	TRBV29-1	TRBJ1-5	NA	TGCAGCGTACGACTTAGCAATCAGCCCCAGCATTTT	CSVRLSNQPQHF
TRBD1	TRBV9	TRBJ1-2	NA	TGTGCCAGCAGCGTAGGGACAGGGTCGCACTATGGCTACACCTTC	CASSVGTGSHYGYTF
NA	TRBV6-5	TRBJ2-3	NA	TGTGCCAGCAGTTACTCTGGGGGGGGGCCCACAGATACGCAGTATTTT	CASSYSGGGPTDTQYF
TRBD1	TRBV28	TRBJ1-2	NA	TGTGCCAGCAGTCCCAGGGGGGCGACTACTAACTATGGCTACACCTTC	CASSPRGATTNYGYTF
NA	TRBV29-1	TRBJ2-3	NA	TGCAGCGTTAACCGAGCCGGCACAGATACGCAGTATTTT	CSVNRAGTDTQYF